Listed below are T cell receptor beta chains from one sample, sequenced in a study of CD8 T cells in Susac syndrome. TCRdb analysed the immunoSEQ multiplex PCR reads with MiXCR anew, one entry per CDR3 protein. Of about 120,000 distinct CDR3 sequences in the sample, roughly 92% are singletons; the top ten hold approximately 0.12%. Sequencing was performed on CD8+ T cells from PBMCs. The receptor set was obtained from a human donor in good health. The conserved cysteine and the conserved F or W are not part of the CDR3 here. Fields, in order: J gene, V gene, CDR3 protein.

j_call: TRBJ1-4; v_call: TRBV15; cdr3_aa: ATSRGGQAHTLV
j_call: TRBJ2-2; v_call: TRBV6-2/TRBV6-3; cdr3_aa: ASTSALPRNTGELF
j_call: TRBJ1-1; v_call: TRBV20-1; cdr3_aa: SARDWTENTEAF
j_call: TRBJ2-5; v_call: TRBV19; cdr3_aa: ASSPRGETQY
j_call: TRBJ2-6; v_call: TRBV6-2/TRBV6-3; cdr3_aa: ASLTSGAAGANVLT
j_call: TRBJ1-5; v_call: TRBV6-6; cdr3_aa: ASRGVSNQPQH
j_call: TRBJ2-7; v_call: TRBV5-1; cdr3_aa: ASSLVAGQAYEQY
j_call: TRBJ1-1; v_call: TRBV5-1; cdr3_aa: ASSFNRGQLNIEAF
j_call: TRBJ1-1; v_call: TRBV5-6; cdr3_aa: ASSLVAVAEAF
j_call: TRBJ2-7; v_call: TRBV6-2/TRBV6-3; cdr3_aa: ASTGESRYPYEQY
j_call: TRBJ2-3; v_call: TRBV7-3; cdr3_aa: ASSPTGRAGGPQDTQY
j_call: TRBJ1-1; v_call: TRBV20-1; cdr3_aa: SAREDRSNTEAF
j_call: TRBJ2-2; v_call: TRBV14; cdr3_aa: ASSRLAAGELF
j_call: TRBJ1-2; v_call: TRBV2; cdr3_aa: ASSDGYGYT
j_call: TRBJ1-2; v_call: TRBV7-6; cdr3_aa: ASSPAGVNYGYT
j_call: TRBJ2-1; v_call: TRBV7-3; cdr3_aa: ASSLSTGGREF
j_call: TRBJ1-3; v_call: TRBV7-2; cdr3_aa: ASSSSAGHSGNTIY
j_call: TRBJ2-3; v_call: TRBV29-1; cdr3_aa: SVASMAGTSTDTQY
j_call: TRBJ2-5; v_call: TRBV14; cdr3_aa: ASSEGNPPQY
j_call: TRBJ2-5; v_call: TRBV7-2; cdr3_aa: ASSPWTSGDQY
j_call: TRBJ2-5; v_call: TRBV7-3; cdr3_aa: ASSQQGTGAETQY
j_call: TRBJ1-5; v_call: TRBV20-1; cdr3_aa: SARDQQGSNQPQH
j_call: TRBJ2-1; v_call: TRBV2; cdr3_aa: ASPPRGGEQF
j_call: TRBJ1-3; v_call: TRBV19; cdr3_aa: ASSMRQIGNTIY
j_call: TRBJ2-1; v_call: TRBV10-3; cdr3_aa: AISELGRSSYNEQF
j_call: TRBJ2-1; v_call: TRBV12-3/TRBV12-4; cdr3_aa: ASSFGDEQF
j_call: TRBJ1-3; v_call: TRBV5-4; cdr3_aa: ASSPAIGGRGGNTIY
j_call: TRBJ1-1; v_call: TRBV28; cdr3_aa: ASSLKFDPTEAF
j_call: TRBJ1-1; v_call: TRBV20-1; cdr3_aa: SARDPGQGSTEAF
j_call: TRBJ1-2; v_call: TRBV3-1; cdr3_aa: ASSHDRGYGYT
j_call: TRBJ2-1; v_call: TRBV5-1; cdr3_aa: ASSVAGDNEQF
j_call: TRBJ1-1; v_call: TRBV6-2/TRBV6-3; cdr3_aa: ASRLEGEWTEAF
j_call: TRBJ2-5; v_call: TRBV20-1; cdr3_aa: SAQPGQAFQETQY
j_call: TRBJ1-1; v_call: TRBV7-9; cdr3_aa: ASVFQGAEAF
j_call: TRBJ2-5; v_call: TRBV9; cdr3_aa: ASSVVAETQY
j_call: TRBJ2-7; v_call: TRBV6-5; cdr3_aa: ASRAGAYEQY
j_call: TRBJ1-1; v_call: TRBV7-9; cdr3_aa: ASSSDRSEAF
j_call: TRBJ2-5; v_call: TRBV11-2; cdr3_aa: ASNQNLDSQETQY
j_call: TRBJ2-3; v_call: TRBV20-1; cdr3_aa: SAPTQGSTTDTQY
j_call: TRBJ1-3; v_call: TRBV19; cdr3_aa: ASNPRSVSGNTIY
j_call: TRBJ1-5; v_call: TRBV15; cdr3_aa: ATSRDSGGSQPQH
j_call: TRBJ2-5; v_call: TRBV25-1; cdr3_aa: ASSEALVQETQY
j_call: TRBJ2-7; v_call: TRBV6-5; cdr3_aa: ASSELAELSEQY
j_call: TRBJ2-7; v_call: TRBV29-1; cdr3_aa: SVEGGGNQY
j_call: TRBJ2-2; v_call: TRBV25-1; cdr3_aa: ASSKDPGLGELF
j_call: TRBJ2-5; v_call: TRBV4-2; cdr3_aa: ASSQDPTRLAGGRVETQY
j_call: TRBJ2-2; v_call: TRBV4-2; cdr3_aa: ASSQVGGASAVTGELF
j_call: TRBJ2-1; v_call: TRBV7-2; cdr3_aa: ASSLEVGSPR
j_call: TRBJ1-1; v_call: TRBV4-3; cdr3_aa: ASGGRGATEAF